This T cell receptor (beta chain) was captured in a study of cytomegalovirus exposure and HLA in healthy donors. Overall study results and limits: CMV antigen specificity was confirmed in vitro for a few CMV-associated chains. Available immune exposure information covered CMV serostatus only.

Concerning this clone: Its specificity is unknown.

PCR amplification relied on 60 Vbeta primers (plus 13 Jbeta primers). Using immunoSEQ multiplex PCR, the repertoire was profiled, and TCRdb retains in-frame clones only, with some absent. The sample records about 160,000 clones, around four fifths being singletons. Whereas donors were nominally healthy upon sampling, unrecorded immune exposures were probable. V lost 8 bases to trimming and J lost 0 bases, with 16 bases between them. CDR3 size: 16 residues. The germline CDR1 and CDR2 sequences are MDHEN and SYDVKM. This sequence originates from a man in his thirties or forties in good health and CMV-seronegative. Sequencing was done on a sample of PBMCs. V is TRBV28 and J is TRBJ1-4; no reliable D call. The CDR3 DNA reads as TGTGCCAGCCAAGGAGGTGGCAGTTCAACTAATGAAAAACTGTTTTTT. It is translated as CASQGGGSSTNEKLFF.